The T cell receptor beta chain described here comes from a study of T cells after yellow fever vaccination (dated by TCRdb to 2018 to 2020). Describing the broader study: Libraries from fractions with low cell numbers were prepared with the SMART-Seq v4 Ultra Low Input RNA kit. To follow T-cell clones before and after primary and booster YFV17D yellow fever vaccination, bulk TCR alpha and beta repertoires were sequenced over time. The cohort comprised two healthy male donors, one aged 18 to 29 and one aged 30 to 39 years. Blood samples were taken at several timepoints before and after primary and secondary immunization, and bulk PBMC replicates and cell subsets were isolated.

The sample's treatment or condition label, in plain terms: live attenuated yellow fever vaccine strain. At each blood-draw timepoint, two biological replicates of bulk PBMCs were collected. A standard Ficoll-Paque protocol was used to isolate PBMCs from peripheral blood. TriZol was used to extract RNA from bulk PBMCs, from CD4 and CD8 fractions, and from dextramer-positive and dextramer-negative fractions. The germline V gene (reference sequence) gives CDR1 as SSHAT and CDR2 as FNYEAQ. Relative to germline, V is missing 5 bases and J is missing 4 bases, with 6 bases of the junction outside any gene match. The CDR3 runs 14 residues from the cysteine to the phenylalanine. The kept DNA is CDR3 alone, 42 bases in frame from the first base. Synthesis of TCR cDNA relied on 5'RACE template switching, a step that introduced a universal primer site along with unique molecular identifiers. Priming of cDNA synthesis was performed from both the TCR alpha and TCR beta constant segments. Library amplification involved two PCR steps, and the second step added sample barcodes and sequencing adapters. Sequencing of the libraries was done on either Illumina HiSeq 2500 (2x100 bp) or NovaSeq (2x150 bp). As for the original processing: Reads were demultiplexed and collapsed into UMI consensus sequences with MIGEC, and V(D)J alignment was performed with MiXCR. Vaccine-responding clonotypes were defined with edgeR using replicate PBMC samples, requiring FDR below 0.01 and a log2 fold change above 5 up to day 15. Each bulk clonotype was labeled CD4 or CD8 based on which sequenced repertoire, CD4 or CD8, contained the clonotype at higher abundance. TCRdb passed the public sequencing reads through fastp at Q25 and MiXCR, retaining productive beta sequences. Records with the same CDR3 protein are collapsed into one entry carrying the most frequent genes and DNA. TCRdb's processing, not the authors', yielded these V and J calls. The sample table records under 400,000 distinct CDR3 sequences; approximately 10% of these occur just once. The ten largest clones take up roughly 18% of the sample.

Overall study results and their limits: Most clones expanded after primary vaccination (almost 98% of CD4 and 88% of CD8) were re-detected after the booster, suggesting that broad memory maintenance occurred. FACS-sorted repertoires could contain abundant contaminating clonotypes from the bulk population, so computational filtering was required. Because the study included only a couple of donors, the extent to which the findings can be generalized is limited. The secondary T-cell response was weaker than the primary response but faster, peaking on day 5 instead of day 15. A small fraction of clonotypes showed up in both the CD4 and CD8 compartments, probably as a result of convergent recombination.

The sample holds a few counts of this clonotype. This clone's antigen is unknown. The record has no base qualities; no much larger clone is one base away. Material: PBMCs, obtained on the day of the first yellow fever vaccination. The sequence joins TRBV7-7 to TRBJ2-5; the central 8 bases match TRBD1. The clonotype originates from a man aged 18-30 years who received the YFV17D yellow fever vaccine. Here is the DNA: TGTGCCAGCAGCGGCCAGGGGGCAGGAGAGACCCAGTACTTC. Its product reads: CASSGQGAGETQYF. Joined to the reference TRBV7-7 and TRBJ2-5 proteins, this CDR3 gives the full variable domain: GAGVSQSPRYKVTKRGQDVTLRCDPISSHATLYWYQQALGQGPEFLTYFNYEAQPDKSGLPSDRFSAERPEGSISTLTIQRTEQRDSAMYRCASSGQGAGETQYFGPGTRLLVL.